A selection of T cell receptor beta chains follows, all from one sample in a study of blood T cell repertoires in COVID-19. The table came from immunoSEQ multiplex PCR; TCRdb's copy has only in-frame clones and leaves some out. The sample has about 160,000 clones, about 85% seen once. Sequencing was carried out using PBMCs or T cells enriched from blood (not recorded which). The source is a woman aged 50 to 65 who had recovered from COVID-19. Both conserved end residues are part of each CDR3. D genes are given only for firm matches. Clone size is not always given. Where it is, it says once, few, many or a class for expanded clones.

clone_size j_call d_call v_call cdr3_nt cdr3_aa
- TRBJ1-1 - TRBV19 TGTGCCAGTAGTATAGCAGAGGGAAACACTGAAGCTTTCTTT CASSIAEGNTEAFF
- TRBJ1-2 TRBD1 TRBV6-5 TGTGCCAGCAGCCACCGTGAGACAGGGGGGGGCTACACCTTC CASSHRETGGGYTF
- TRBJ2-2 - TRBV7-3 TGTGCCAGCAGCTTAATATCCGGGGAGCTGTTTTTT CASSLISGELFF
- TRBJ2-7 - TRBV5-1 TGCGCCAGCAGCTTGGCCAGTGTATACGAGCAGTACTTC CASSLASVYEQYF
- TRBJ1-4 - TRBV7-8 TGTGCCAGCAGCCCACTACCGGACAGCCGACTTTCAACTAATGAAAAACTGTTTTTT CASSPLPDSRLSTNEKLFF
- TRBJ1-2 - TRBV3-1/TRBV3-2 TGTGCCAGCGGTTGGACATTCCTTAACTATGGCTACACCTTC CASGWTFLNYGYTF
- TRBJ2-4 - TRBV7-2 TGTGCCAGCAGCTCGAGGAGCGCTGTAAAAAACATTCAGTACTTC CASSSRSAVKNIQYF
- TRBJ2-3 - TRBV2 TGTGCCAGCAGTGAAGGGAGGTGGGCAGATACGCAGTATTTT CASSEGRWADTQYF
- TRBJ1-3 - TRBV6-2/TRBV6-3 TGTGCCAGCAGTTACTCGAGAGTTGGGCGTTCTGGAAACACCATATATTTT CASSYSRVGRSGNTIYF
many TRBJ1-4 TRBD1 TRBV9 TGTGCCAGCAGCGTAGGGGGAGGACAGGCTAATGAAAAACTGTTTTTT CASSVGGGQANEKLFF
once TRBJ2-7 - TRBV27 TGTGCCAGCAGTCGGACAAACTCCTACGAGCAGTACTTC CASSRTNSYEQYF
few TRBJ2-3 TRBD2 TRBV11-3 TGTGCCAGCAGCTTAGCCCGGACTAGCGGGGGGCTGACAGATACGCAGTATTTT CASSLARTSGGLTDTQYF
- TRBJ1-2 - TRBV2 TGTGCCAGCAGTGAAATGGTGCGCTGCACCTTC CASSEMVRCTF
- TRBJ2-3 - TRBV2 TGTGCCAGCAGGTCAATTAGCGGAACAGATACGCAGTATTTT CASRSISGTDTQYF
- TRBJ2-4 - TRBV11-2 TGTGCCAGCAGCTTAGGGATAGGAGGGTTCAACATTCAGTACTTC CASSLGIGGFNIQYF
- TRBJ1-2 - TRBV6-2/TRBV6-3 TGTGCCAGCAGTCACGGGGGTCTGAAGGGCTACACCTTC CASSHGGLKGYTF
few TRBJ2-1 - TRBV7-9 TGTGCCAGCAGGGGACATCCTCAGCAGAAGGACAATGAGCAGTTCTTC CASRGHPQQKDNEQFF
- TRBJ2-3 TRBD2 TRBV9 TGTGCCAGCAGCGTAGGTCTCAGACTCCTAGCGGGAGTGGGAGATACGCAGTATTTT CASSVGLRLLAGVGDTQYF
- TRBJ1-2 - TRBV3-1/TRBV3-2 TGTGCCAGCAGCCAAGATTCCCAGGTCTACACCTTC CASSQDSQVYTF
- TRBJ2-1 TRBD2 TRBV6-5 TGTGCCAGCAGTTCTCCGGGACTAGCGGAGAACAATGAGCAGTTCTTC CASSSPGLAENNEQFF
- TRBJ2-5 TRBD2 TRBV7-2 TGTGCCAGCAGCCCCCGTATGCGGGGGGGCCAAGAGACCCAGTACTTC CASSPRMRGGQETQYF
- TRBJ2-1 TRBD2 TRBV28 TGTGCCAGCAGCTCCAGACTAGCGGGAGCACGTGAGCAGTTCTTC CASSSRLAGAREQFF
- TRBJ1-2 - TRBV6-1 TGTGCCAGCAGTGAATTACGGTCCACCTTC CASSELRSTF
once TRBJ2-5 - TRBV28 TGTGCCAGCAGTCCCTCGGAGGGGCTTCAGTGGACCCAGTACTTC CASSPSEGLQWTQYF
- TRBJ1-2 TRBD1 TRBV28 TGTGCCAGCAGTTCTACGGGACAGACTTATGGCTACACCTTC CASSSTGQTYGYTF
- TRBJ1-4 - TRBV5-6 TGTGCCAGCAGCTTGGCACAGGGTGCGGGTGAAAAACTGTTTTTT CASSLAQGAGEKLFF
- TRBJ2-5 TRBD2 TRBV18 TGTGCCAGCTCACCGCTAGCGGGAGTGGGAGAGACCCAGTACTTC CASSPLAGVGETQYF
- TRBJ2-5 - TRBV23-1 TGCGCCAGCAGTCAAAAGGGGGAAGACTACCAAGAGACCCAGTACTTC CASSQKGEDYQETQYF
- TRBJ2-5 TRBD2 TRBV7-9 TGTGCCAGCAGCGTGGGACTAGCGGGAGGGGGGCAAGAGACCCAGTACTTC CASSVGLAGGGQETQYF